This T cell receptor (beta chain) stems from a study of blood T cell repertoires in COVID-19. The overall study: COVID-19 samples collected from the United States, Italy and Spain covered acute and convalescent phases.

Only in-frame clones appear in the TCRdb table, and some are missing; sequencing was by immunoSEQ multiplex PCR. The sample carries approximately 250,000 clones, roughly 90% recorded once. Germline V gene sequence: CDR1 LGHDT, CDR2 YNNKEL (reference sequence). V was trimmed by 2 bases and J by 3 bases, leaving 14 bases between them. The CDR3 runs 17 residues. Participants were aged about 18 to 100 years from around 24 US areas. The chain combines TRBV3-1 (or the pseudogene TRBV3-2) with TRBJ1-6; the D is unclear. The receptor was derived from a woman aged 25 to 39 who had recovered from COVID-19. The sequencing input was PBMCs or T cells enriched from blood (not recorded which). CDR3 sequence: CASSQSGDTIYNSPLHF. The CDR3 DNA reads TGTGCCAGCAGCCAATCCGGGGATACAATCTATAATTCACCCCTCCACTTT.